This T cell receptor beta chain was profiled in a study of cytomegalovirus exposure and HLA in healthy donors. This clone was seen a few times. Its target is unknown. The CDR3 sequence is 14 residues long. The V gene's germline CDR1 is SGDLS and CDR2 YYNGEE. After removal of 4 bases from V and 4 bases from J, the junction contained 7 bases not matched to a gene. Findings and limits, study-wide: With further analysis later on, most CMV-associated TCR beta chains appeared HLA-restricted. Later analysis revealed greater clonal expansion in HLA-associated TCR beta chains than in equally common others.

This PCR relied on a set of 60 Vbeta primers and 13 Jbeta primers. The assay was immunoSEQ multiplex PCR, and TCRdb's table has in-frame clones only and misses some. This table holds around 76,000 clones, about 70% found once. The sequence came from a woman in her fifties or sixties in good health and CMV-seropositive. Sample: PBMCs. J is TRBJ1-2 and V is TRBV9; TRBD1 matches at 7 bases. The CDR3 reads CASSPTGAVYGYTF. CDR3 nucleotide sequence: TGTGCCAGCAGCCCCACAGGGGCCGTCTATGGCTACACCTTC.